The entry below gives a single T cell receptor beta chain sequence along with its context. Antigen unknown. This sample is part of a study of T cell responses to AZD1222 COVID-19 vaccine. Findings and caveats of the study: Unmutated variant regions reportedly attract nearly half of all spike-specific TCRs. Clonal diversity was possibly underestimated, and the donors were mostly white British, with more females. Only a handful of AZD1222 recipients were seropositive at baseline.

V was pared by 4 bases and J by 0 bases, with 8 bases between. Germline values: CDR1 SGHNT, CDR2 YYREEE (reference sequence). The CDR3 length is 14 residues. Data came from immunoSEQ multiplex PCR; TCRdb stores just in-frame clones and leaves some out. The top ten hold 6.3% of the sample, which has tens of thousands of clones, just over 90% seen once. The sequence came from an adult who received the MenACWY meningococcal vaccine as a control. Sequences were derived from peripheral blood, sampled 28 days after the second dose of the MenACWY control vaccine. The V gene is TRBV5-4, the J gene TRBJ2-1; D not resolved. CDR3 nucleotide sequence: TGTGCCAGCAGCGCCGAAAGCTCCTACAATGAGCAGTTCTTC. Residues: CASSAESSYNEQFF.